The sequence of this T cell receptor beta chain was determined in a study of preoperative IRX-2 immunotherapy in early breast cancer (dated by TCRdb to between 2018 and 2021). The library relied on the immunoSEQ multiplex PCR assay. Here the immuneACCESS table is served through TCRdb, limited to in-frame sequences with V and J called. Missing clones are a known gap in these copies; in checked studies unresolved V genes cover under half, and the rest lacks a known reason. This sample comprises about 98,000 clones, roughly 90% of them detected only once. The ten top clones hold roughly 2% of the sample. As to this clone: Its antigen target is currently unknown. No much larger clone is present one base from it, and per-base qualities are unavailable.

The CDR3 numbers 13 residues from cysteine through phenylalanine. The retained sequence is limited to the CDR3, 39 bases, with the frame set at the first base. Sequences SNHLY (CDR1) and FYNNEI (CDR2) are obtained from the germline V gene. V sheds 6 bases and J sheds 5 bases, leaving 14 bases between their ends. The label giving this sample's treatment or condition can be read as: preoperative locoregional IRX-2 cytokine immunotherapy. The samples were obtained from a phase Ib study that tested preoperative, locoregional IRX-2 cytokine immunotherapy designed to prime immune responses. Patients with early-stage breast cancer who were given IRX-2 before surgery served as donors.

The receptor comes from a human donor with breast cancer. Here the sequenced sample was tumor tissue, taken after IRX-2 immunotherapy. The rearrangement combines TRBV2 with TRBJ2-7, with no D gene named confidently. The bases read TGTGCCAGCAGACAGACCAGAGGAGACGAGCAGTACTTC. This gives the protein CASRQTRGDEQYF.